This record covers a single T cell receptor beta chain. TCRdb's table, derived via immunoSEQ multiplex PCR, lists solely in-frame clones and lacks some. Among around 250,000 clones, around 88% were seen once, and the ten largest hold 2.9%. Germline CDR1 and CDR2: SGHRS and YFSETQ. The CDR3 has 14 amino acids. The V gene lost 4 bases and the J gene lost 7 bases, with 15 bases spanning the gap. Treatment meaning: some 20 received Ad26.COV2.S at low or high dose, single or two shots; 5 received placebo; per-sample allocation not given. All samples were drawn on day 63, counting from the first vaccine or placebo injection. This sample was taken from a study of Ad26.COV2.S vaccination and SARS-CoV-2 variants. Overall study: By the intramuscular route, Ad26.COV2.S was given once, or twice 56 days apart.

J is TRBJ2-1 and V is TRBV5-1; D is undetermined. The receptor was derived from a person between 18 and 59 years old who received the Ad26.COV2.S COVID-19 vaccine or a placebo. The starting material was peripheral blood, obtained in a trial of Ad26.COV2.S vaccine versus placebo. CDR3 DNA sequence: TGCGCCAGCAGCCCCGGTGAGGCGCGGAATGAGCAGTTCTTC. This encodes CASSPGEARNEQFF. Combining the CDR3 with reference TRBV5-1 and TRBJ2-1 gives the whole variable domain KAGVTQTPRYLIKTRGQQVTLSCSPISGHRSVSWYQQTPGQGLQFLFEYFSETQRNKGNFPGRFSGRQFSNSRSEMNVSTLELGDSALYLCASSPGEARNEQFFGPGTRLTVL.